This passage covers 6 T cell receptor beta chains from one sample sequenced in a study of blood T cell repertoires in COVID-19. Repertoires were generated with immunoSEQ multiplex PCR, while TCRdb's copy carries only in-frame clones and drops some. Counted here are 250,000 to 350,000 clones, 89% occurring once; the ten biggest clones make up around an eighth. The sample taken for sequencing was peripheral blood. The source of these receptors is an older woman with acute or convalescent COVID-19.

This sequence joins TRBV2 and TRBJ2-7, with TRBD1 identical over 7 bases. J was trimmed by 4 bases and V by 6 bases; bases with no gene match: 3. Germline V gives CDR1 SNHLY, CDR2 FYNNEI. The CDR3 runs 12 residues. CDR3 in amino acids: CASRVTGYEQYF. CDR3 in DNA: TGTGCCAGCAGAGTGACAGGGTACGAGCAGTACTTC.

This clone was seen a handful of times. Other DNA sequences within the sample encode an identical CDR3. The chain employs TRBV18 and TRBJ1-6; perhaps TRBD1 as D (5 bases). Germline CDR1 KGHSH, CDR2 LQKENI. The CDR3 covers 14 residues. Trimming stripped 3 bases from V and 7 bases from J, with 10 bases between. The CDR3 reads CASSPAGRNSPLHF. For the CDR3, the DNA is TGTGCCAGCTCACCGGCAGGGAGGAATTCACCCCTCCACTTT.

This clone was picked up a small number of times. This rearrangement joins TRBV19 to TRBJ1-5; the D gene is possibly TRBD1 (5 bases). Germline V lookup: CDR1 LNHDA, CDR2 SQIVND (reference sequence). Trimming stripped 3 bases from V and 5 bases from J, with 14 bases between. The CDR3 is 15 amino acids. DNA of the CDR3: TGTGCCAGTAGTATTTTAGGGGCTCGTGATCAGCCCCAGCATTTT. This translates into CASSILGARDQPQHF.

This clone occurred a few times. The CDR3 sequence is CASSFGGGGYGYTF. The CDR3 coding sequence is TGTGCCAGCAGTTTTGGAGGGGGCGGCTATGGCTACACCTTC. This chain links TRBV27 with TRBJ1-2, with 7 positions matching TRBD1. With 3 bases clipped from V and 4 bases from J, the junction kept 5 bases outside the gene matches. The germline gives CDR1 MNHEY, CDR2 SMNVEV (reference sequence). CDR3 length: 14 residues.

The chain joins TRBV7-2 to TRBJ2-2; D uncertain. The ends were cut back, 2 bases at V and 4 bases at J, with 8 bases in the middle. CDR1 is SGHTA, CDR2 FQGNSA, per germline. The CDR3 is made up of 14 amino acids. CDR3 nucleotide sequence: TGTGCCAGCAGCTTAACAACGGGCACCGGGGAGCTGTTTTTT. It is translated as CASSLTTGTGELFF.

The CDR3: CASSSRGRDGYTF. Here the CDR3 DNA reads TGTGCCAGCAGCTCCAGGGGGCGGGATGGCTACACCTTC. The chain links TRBV7-8 to TRBJ1-2; 8 nucleotides align to TRBD1. Trimming took 4 bases from V and 6 from J; bases not matched to a gene: 4. There are 13 residues in the CDR3. The germline gives CDR1 SGHVS, CDR2 FQNEAQ.